A selection of T cell receptor beta chains follows, all from one sample in a study of shared clonotypes between healthy human individuals. The repertoire was sequenced with immunoSEQ multiplex PCR; TCRdb's copy has only in-frame clones and lacks some. The sample carries 1.4 million to 1.5 million clones, roughly 95% recorded once. Sample: naive CD4+ T cells sorted from blood. These TCRs come from a young man in good health. CDR3s include the opening cysteine and the closing phenylalanine or tryptophan. D genes are given only for firm matches. Clone sizes are given selectively: once, few, many, or a class where the clone is expanded.

>TRBJ2-7|NA|TRBV5-1|NA
TGCGCCAGCAGCGGCAGGGTCGGAAACTACGAGCAGTACTTC
CASSGRVGNYEQYF
>TRBJ1-3|NA|TRBV6-1|NA
TGTGCCAGCAGTGAAGAACCCTCCCCGGGTTCTGGAAACACCATATATTTT
CASSEEPSPGSGNTIYF
>TRBJ2-5|NA|TRBV5-4|NA
TGTGCCAGCAGCCCCATGGGGGGAGGTGGAGAGACCCAGTACTTC
CASSPMGGGGETQYF
>TRBJ2-4|NA|TRBV9|NA
TGTGCCAGCAGCTCAACGGACGGGAGCATTCAGTACTTC
CASSSTDGSIQYF
>TRBJ1-2|TRBD1|TRBV9|NA
TGTGCCAGCAGCTTCGGTTTGGTTGGCCGGCGGGGGACAGGGCGGAGTGGCTACACCTTC
CASSFGLVGRRGTGRSGYTF
>TRBJ2-3|TRBD1|TRBV6-5|NA
TGTGCCAGCAGGCCGACAGGGACCACGCAGTATTTT
CASRPTGTTQYF
>TRBJ2-1|NA|TRBV7-8|once
TGTGCCAGCAGCTTAGCCTCAGGGGGGCGTGGTGAGCAGTTCTTC
CASSLASGGRGEQFF
>TRBJ2-5|NA|TRBV5-1|NA
TGCGCCAGCAGCTACTTTGAGACACCCACCCAAGAGACCCAGTACTTC
CASSYFETPTQETQYF
>TRBJ1-1|TRBD1|TRBV27|NA
TGTGCCAGCAGTTTCCCGACAGGGGTCGGGCACACTGAAGCTTTCTTT
CASSFPTGVGHTEAFF
>TRBJ2-1|NA|TRBV27|NA
TGTGCCAGCCGTGACGAGGGCTCCTACAATGAGCAGTTCTTC
CASRDEGSYNEQFF
>TRBJ1-1|TRBD1|TRBV27|NA
TGTGCCAGCAGTCAGGCGGCCGGGACAGGAGCTTTCTTT
CASSQAAGTGAFF
>TRBJ1-2|TRBD1|TRBV18|NA
TGTGCCAGCTCAGCGGACAGGGTTGACTATGGCTACACCTTC
CASSADRVDYGYTF
>TRBJ2-3|TRBD2|TRBV5-1|once
TGCGCCAGCAGCTTGGCCATAGCGGGTCTTAACACAGATACGCAGTATTTT
CASSLAIAGLNTDTQYF
>TRBJ2-1|NA|TRBV30|NA
TGTGCCTGGGGACCCGACTACAATGAGCAGTTCTTC
CAWGPDYNEQFF
>TRBJ1-2|TRBD1|TRBV18|NA
TGTGCCAGCTCACCTTTAGACAGGGGGACACTTGGCTACACCTTC
CASSPLDRGTLGYTF
>TRBJ2-5|NA|TRBV11-3|NA
TGTGCCAGCAGCTTACTTCGGCAAGAGACCCAGTACTTC
CASSLLRQETQYF
>TRBJ1-4|NA|TRBV4-1|NA
TGCGCCAGCAGCCCCTTACAGGGTCTTTATGAAAAACTGTTTTTT
CASSPLQGLYEKLFF
>TRBJ2-1|NA|TRBV18|NA
TGTGCCAGCTCACCATCGAGGTACAATGAGCAGTTCTTC
CASSPSRYNEQFF
>TRBJ2-2|TRBD2|TRBV18|NA
TGTGCCAGCTCAAGACTGTCCCTAGCGGGAGTAGCGAACACCGGGGAGCTGTTTTTT
CASSRLSLAGVANTGELFF
>TRBJ1-5|TRBD1|TRBV2|NA
TGTGCCAGCAGTGAGGGACAGGCGAACAATCAGCCCCAGCATTTT
CASSEGQANNQPQHF
>TRBJ1-2|TRBD1|TRBV19|NA
TGTGCCAGCAGACAGGGGGCAAACTATGGCTACACCTTC
CASRQGANYGYTF
>TRBJ1-5|NA|TRBV29-1|NA
TGCAGCGTTGGAGGCCCACCGCACCCGTACCGCAATCAGCCCCAGCATTTT
CSVGGPPHPYRNQPQHF
>TRBJ2-6|NA|TRBV29-1|NA
TGCAGCGTCGCCACCGGGTCCCGGGCGGACGTCCTGACTTTC
CSVATGSRADVLTF
>TRBJ1-4|NA|TRBV7-9|once
TGTGCCAGCAGCACGCGGACCCAGGGGACTAATGAAAAACTGTTTTTT
CASSTRTQGTNEKLFF
>TRBJ2-7|NA|TRBV5-1|NA
TGCGCCAGCAGGGAAACACCAACGAGCTCCTACGAGCAGTACTTC
CASRETPTSSYEQYF
>TRBJ2-7|NA|TRBV9|NA
TGTGCCAGCAGCGGAGGACCCCTACCATTTACCTACGAGCAGTACTTC
CASSGGPLPFTYEQYF
>TRBJ2-1|NA|TRBV5-4|NA
TGTGCCAGCTCCTACGTTGGCCCAAACAATGAGCAGTTCTTC
CASSYVGPNNEQFF
>TRBJ2-3|TRBD2|TRBV9|NA
TGTGCCAGCAGCGCGGGGGGTTTGGGTACGCAGTATTTT
CASSAGGLGTQYF
>TRBJ2-7|TRBD1|TRBV7-2|NA
TGTGCCAGCAGCAAGGGACAGGGGGCAGCTTTCTCCTACGAGCAGTACTTC
CASSKGQGAAFSYEQYF
>TRBJ2-3|NA|TRBV7-2|NA
TGTGCCAGCAGCTTGCCGGGACCTGTGCAGTATTTT
CASSLPGPVQYF
>TRBJ2-4|NA|TRBV7-2|NA
TGTGCCAGCAGCCCACGCCGGACTTTAGCCAAAAACATTCAGTACTTC
CASSPRRTLAKNIQYF
>TRBJ2-3|NA|TRBV20-1|NA
TGCAGTGCTAGCGAGGCAGATACGCAGTATTTT
CSASEADTQYF
>TRBJ1-1|NA|TRBV2|NA
TGTGCCAGCAAAGACCAGGGGAACACTGAAGCTTTCTTT
CASKDQGNTEAFF
>TRBJ1-5|NA|TRBV21-1|few
TGTGCCAGCAGCAAATATCCCCGTTCGCGACACTATAGCAATCAGCCCCAGCATTTT
CASSKYPRSRHYSNQPQHF
>TRBJ2-3|NA|TRBV28|NA
TGTGCCAGCAGAGGAATAGATACGCAGTATTTT
CASRGIDTQYF
>TRBJ2-3|NA|TRBV5-8|NA
TGTGCCAGCAGCTTGGAGGGGGGAGGCACAGATACGCAGTATTTT
CASSLEGGGTDTQYF
>TRBJ1-5|TRBD1|TRBV19|few
TGTGCCAGTAGCATAGGGACAGACAATCAGCCCCAGCATTTT
CASSIGTDNQPQHF
>TRBJ1-1|NA|TRBV6-1|NA
TGTGCCAGCAGCCCAAGACCGGCGGGGCCTGAAGCTTTCTTT
CASSPRPAGPEAFF
>TRBJ2-7|NA|TRBV11-3|NA
TGTGCCAGCAGCTTAGCGGGAGCGGTTAGAGGATACGAGCAGTACTTC
CASSLAGAVRGYEQYF
>TRBJ2-1|TRBD2|TRBV6-6|NA
TGTGCCAGCAGTTACTCAGAGCGGGGTCGTGGGTATGAGCAGTTCTTC
CASSYSERGRGYEQFF
>TRBJ2-1|TRBD1|TRBV11-2|NA
TGTGCCAGCAGCCTCCCGCGCGGACAGGGGTTTGAGCAGTTCTTC
CASSLPRGQGFEQFF
>TRBJ2-7|TRBD2|TRBV5-1|NA
TGCGCCAGCAGCTTGGATCCAGCGGGACCGAGCTCCTACGAGCAGTACTTC
CASSLDPAGPSSYEQYF
>TRBJ2-7|TRBD1|TRBV9|NA
TGTGCCAGCAGCGTAGGATCGGGACAGGGTTTCTACGAGCAGTACTTC
CASSVGSGQGFYEQYF
>TRBJ2-1|TRBD2|TRBV7-8|NA
TGTGCCAGCATTAGACTAGCGGGAGTCCGGGCGGCTAAGCATGAGCAGTTCTTC
CASIRLAGVRAAKHEQFF
>TRBJ2-6|TRBD1|TRBV7-2|NA
TGTGCCAGCAGCTTCGGGACAGCTGGGGCCAACGTCCTGACTTTC
CASSFGTAGANVLTF
>TRBJ1-4|NA|TRBV6-6|NA
TGTGCCAGCAGTTACTCGAGACAGCAACGTGAAAAACTGTTTTTT
CASSYSRQQREKLFF
>TRBJ2-5|TRBD1|TRBV6-1|NA
TGTGCCAGCGATCCGACAGGGGACGTCGAGACCCAGTACTTC
CASDPTGDVETQYF
>TRBJ2-2|NA|TRBV28|NA
TGTGCCAGCAGTCCCGGGACGGCCTCGGGCACCGGGGAGCTGTTTTTT
CASSPGTASGTGELFF
>TRBJ1-5|NA|TRBV2|NA
TGTGCCAGCAGTGGAGGGGGAACCCCCAATCAGCCCCAGCATTTT
CASSGGGTPNQPQHF
>TRBJ2-6|NA|TRBV5-1|once
TGCGCCAGCAGCTCGAGCTCTGGGGCCAACGTCCTGACTTTC
CASSSSSGANVLTF
>TRBJ2-7|NA|TRBV25-1|NA
TGTGCCAGCAGTGACTCAGGCGGCAGGGACTACGAGCAGTACTTC
CASSDSGGRDYEQYF
>TRBJ2-1|TRBD2|TRBV2|once
TGTGCCAGCAGGGACTTGGGACTAGCGGGAGAGGGGATCTATGAGCAGTTCTTC
CASRDLGLAGEGIYEQFF
>TRBJ2-7|NA|TRBV11-2|NA
TGTGCCAGCAGCCCGCCAAATTACGAGCAGTACTTC
CASSPPNYEQYF
>TRBJ2-1|NA|TRBV27|NA
TGTGCCAGCAGTTTAAGGGGTAGCTCCTACAATGAGCAGTTCTTC
CASSLRGSSYNEQFF
>TRBJ1-1|NA|TRBV28|NA
TGTGCCAGCAGTTTATTTAGTGATCCAGGGCCTGAAGCTTTCTTT
CASSLFSDPGPEAFF
>TRBJ2-7|NA|TRBV19|NA
TGTGCCAGTAGTATAAGCGGGTCCTACGAGCAGTACTTC
CASSISGSYEQYF
>TRBJ1-1|NA|TRBV11-2|NA
TGTGCCAGCAGCCCGGGGGCCCCGGGTGAAGCTTTCTTT
CASSPGAPGEAFF
>TRBJ2-5|NA|TRBV4-3|NA
TGCGCCAGCAGCCAAGAGAGGTCTGGTCGGCGGGAAGAGACCCAGTACTTC
CASSQERSGRREETQYF
>TRBJ2-2|NA|TRBV15|NA
TGTGCCACCAGCATAGGGAACACCGGGGAGCTGTTTTTT
CATSIGNTGELFF
>TRBJ2-7|TRBD2|TRBV2|NA
TGTGCCAGCAGTTTGGGGACTAGCTCCTACGAGCAGTACTTC
CASSLGTSSYEQYF